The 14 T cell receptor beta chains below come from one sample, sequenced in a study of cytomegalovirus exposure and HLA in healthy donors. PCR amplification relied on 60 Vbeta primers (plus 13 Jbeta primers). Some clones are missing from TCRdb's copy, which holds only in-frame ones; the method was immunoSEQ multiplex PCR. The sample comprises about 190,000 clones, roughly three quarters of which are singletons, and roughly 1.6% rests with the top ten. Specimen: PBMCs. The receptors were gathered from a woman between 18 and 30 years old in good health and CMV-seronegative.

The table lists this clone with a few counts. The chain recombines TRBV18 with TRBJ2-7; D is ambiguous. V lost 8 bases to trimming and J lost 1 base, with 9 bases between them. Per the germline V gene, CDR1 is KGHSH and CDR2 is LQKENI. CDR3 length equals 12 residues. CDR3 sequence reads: CASGPISYEQYF. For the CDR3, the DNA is TGTGCCAGCGGTCCTATATCCTACGAGCAGTACTTC.

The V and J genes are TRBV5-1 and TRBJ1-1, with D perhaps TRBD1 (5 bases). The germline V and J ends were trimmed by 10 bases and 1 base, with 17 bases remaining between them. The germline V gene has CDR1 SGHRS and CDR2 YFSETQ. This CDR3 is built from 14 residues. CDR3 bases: TGCGCCGGACGTGCAGGGCTGGGGAACACTGAAGCTTTCTTT. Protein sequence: CAGRAGLGNTEAFF.

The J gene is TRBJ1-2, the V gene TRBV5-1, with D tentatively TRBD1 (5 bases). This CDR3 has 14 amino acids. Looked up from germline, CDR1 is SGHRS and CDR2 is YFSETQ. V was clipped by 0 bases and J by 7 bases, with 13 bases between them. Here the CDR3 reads CASSLDGRQGGYTF. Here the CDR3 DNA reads TGCGCCAGCAGCTTGGATGGCAGGCAGGGTGGCTACACCTTC.

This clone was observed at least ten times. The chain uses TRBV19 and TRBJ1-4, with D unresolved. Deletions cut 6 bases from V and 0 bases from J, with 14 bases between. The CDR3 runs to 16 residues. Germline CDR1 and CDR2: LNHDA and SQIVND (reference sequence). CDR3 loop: CASSPAISSTNEKLFF. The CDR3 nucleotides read TGTGCCAGTAGCCCCGCTATTTCTTCAACTAATGAAAAACTGTTTTTT.

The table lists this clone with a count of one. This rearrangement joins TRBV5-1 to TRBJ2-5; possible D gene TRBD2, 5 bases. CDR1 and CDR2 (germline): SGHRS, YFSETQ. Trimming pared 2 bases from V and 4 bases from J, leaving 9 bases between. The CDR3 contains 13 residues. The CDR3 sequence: CASSLPGRETQYF. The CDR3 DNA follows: TGCGCCAGCAGCTTACCTGGGAGAGAGACCCAGTACTTC. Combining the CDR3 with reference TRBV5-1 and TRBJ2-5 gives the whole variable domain KAGVTQTPRYLIKTRGQQVTLSCSPISGHRSVSWYQQTPGQGLQFLFEYFSETQRNKGNFPGRFSGRQFSNSRSEMNVSTLELGDSALYLCASSLPGRETQYFGPGTRLLVL.

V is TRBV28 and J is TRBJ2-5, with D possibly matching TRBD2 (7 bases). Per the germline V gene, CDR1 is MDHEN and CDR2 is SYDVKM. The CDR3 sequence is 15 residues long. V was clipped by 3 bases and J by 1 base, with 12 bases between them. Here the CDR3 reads CASSFRGGAQETQYF. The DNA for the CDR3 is TGTGCCAGCAGTTTTCGAGGGGGGGCCCAAGAGACCCAGTACTTC.

CDR3 region: CASSLYPSGGRSSYNEQFF. DNA for the CDR3: TGTGCCAGCAGCTTATACCCTAGCGGGGGGCGAAGCTCCTACAATGAGCAGTTCTTC. The V call is TRBV7-9, the J call TRBJ2-1; 11 bases are shared with TRBD2. Trimming at V came to 2 bases and at J to 0 bases, leaving 9 bases not matched to a gene. The CDR3 loop spans 19 amino acids. Germline-derived CDR1 and CDR2 are SEHNR and FQNEAQ (reference sequence).

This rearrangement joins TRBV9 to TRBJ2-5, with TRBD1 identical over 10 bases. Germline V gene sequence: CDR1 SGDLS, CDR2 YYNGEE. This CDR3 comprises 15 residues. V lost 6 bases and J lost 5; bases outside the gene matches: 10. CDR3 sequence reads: CASTAGTGARETQYF. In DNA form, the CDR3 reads TGTGCCAGCACCGCCGGGACAGGGGCGAGGGAGACCCAGTACTTC.

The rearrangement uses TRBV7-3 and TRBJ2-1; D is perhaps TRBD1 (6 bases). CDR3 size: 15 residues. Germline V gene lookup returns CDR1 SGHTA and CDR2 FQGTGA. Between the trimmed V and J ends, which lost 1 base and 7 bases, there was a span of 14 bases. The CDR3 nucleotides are TGTGCCAGCAGCTTAAGGGCACAGGGTCGGAATGAGCAGTTCTTC. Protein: CASSLRAQGRNEQFF.

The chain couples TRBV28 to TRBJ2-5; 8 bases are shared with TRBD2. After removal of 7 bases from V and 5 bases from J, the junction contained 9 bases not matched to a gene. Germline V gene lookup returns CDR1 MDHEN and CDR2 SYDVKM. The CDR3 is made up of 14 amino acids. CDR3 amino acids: CASTPGGSGETQYF. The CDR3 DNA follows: TGTGCCAGCACCCCGGGAGGGTCCGGGGAGACCCAGTACTTC.

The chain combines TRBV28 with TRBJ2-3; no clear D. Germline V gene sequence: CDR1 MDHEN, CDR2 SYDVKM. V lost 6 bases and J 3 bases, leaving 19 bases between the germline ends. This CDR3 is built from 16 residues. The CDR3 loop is CASSTPRGGLTDTQYF. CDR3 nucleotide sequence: TGTGCCAGCAGCACCCCGAGAGGCGGCCTTACAGATACGCAGTATTTT.

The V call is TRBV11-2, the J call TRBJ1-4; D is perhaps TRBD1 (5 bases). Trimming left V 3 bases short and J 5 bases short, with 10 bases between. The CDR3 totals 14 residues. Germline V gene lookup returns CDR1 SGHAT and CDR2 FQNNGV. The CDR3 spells CASSLDKANEKLFF. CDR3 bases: TGTGCCAGCAGCTTGGACAAGGCCAATGAAAAACTGTTTTTT. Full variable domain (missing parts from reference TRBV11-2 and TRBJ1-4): EAGVAQSPRYKIIEKRQSVAFWCNPISGHATLYWYQQILGQGPKLLIQFQNNGVVDDSQLPKDRFSAERLKGVDSTLKIQPAKLEDSAVYLCASSLDKANEKLFFGSGTQLSVL.

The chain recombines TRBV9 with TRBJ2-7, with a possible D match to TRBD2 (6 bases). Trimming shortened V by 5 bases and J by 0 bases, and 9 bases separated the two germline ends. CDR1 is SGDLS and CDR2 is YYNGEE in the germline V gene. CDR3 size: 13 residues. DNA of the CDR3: TGTGCCAGCAGTCTAGCGAACTCCTACGAGCAGTACTTC. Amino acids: CASSLANSYEQYF.

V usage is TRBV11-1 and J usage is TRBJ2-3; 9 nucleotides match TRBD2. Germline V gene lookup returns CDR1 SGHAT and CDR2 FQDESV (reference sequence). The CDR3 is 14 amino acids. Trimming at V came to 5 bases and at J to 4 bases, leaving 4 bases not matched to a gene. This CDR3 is CASSVGLAPDTQYF. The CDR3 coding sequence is TGTGCCAGCAGCGTGGGACTAGCCCCAGATACGCAGTATTTT.